The rows below give T cell receptor beta chains drawn from one sample of a study of long-term antiretroviral therapy in people with HIV. The protocol was immunoSEQ multiplex PCR, while the TCRdb copy is restricted to in-frame clones and leaves out a portion. The sample contains tens of thousands of clones, approximately 80% of which appear only once. This specimen consisted of unsorted PBMCs, obtained 0.6 years after starting antiretroviral therapy. The receptors derive from a man between 18 and 35 years old with HIV. CDR3s include the opening cysteine and the closing phenylalanine or tryptophan. The D gene is left open where the match is weak. Clone size is given for some rows only: seen once, a few or many times, or a class if the clone is expanded.

j_gene | d_gene | abundance | v_gene | CDR3aa | CDR3nt
TRBJ2-7 | TRBD2 | . | TRBV6-4 | CASSANGGAYEQYF | TGTGCCAGCAGTGCAAACGGGGGGGCCTACGAGCAGTACTTC
TRBJ2-1 | TRBD2 | . | TRBV4-3 | CASSQDLSGSAEQFF | TGCGCCAGCAGCCAAGATCTGAGCGGGAGTGCCGAGCAGTTCTTC
TRBJ2-1 | TRBD2 | . | TRBV29-1 | CSVEDRASGTYNEQFF | TGCAGCGTTGAAGATCGGGCTAGCGGGACCTACAATGAGCAGTTCTTC
TRBJ2-7 | . | . | TRBV20-1 | CSARGGYEQYF | TGCAGTGCTAGAGGGGGTTATGAGCAGTACTTC
TRBJ2-7 | TRBD2 | . | TRBV4-2 | CASSPLAGGPYEQYF | TGTGCCAGCAGCCCACTAGCGGGAGGGCCCTACGAGCAGTACTTC
TRBJ1-4 | . | . | TRBV4-1 | CASSGGHGFATNEKLFF | TGCGCCAGCAGCGGCGGACACGGATTTGCAACTAATGAAAAACTGTTTTTT
TRBJ2-3 | TRBD1 | . | TRBV9 | CASSAALQGADIMDTQYF | TGTGCCAGCAGCGCCGCTTTACAGGGGGCTGATATTATGGATACGCAGTATTTT
TRBJ2-3 | . | . | TRBV7-3 | CASSLDLVDTQYF | TGTGCCAGCAGCCTTGACCTCGTAGATACGCAGTATTTT
TRBJ1-2 | . | few | TRBV6-5 | CASSYLGDGYTF | TGTGCCAGCAGTTACCTGGGGGATGGCTACACCTTC
TRBJ2-7 | TRBD1 | . | TRBV27 | CASSWRTGYEQYF | TGTGCCAGCAGTTGGCGGACAGGATACGAGCAGTACTTC
TRBJ2-1 | TRBD2 | . | TRBV5-6 | CASEGGGSGSPYNEQFF | TGTGCCAGCGAAGGGGGGGGTAGCGGGAGCCCCTACAATGAGCAGTTCTTC
TRBJ1-4 | TRBD1 | . | TRBV7-9 | CASSLANRGMTNEKLFF | TGTGCCAGCAGCTTAGCGAACAGGGGGATGACTAATGAAAAACTGTTTTTT
TRBJ2-1 | . | . | TRBV7-2 | CASREVPYNEQFF | TGTGCCAGCAGAGAGGTACCCTACAATGAGCAGTTCTTC
TRBJ1-1 | . | once | TRBV7-9 | CASSLAVGAHTEAFF | TGTGCCAGCAGCTTAGCCGTCGGGGCCCACACTGAAGCTTTCTTT
TRBJ1-2 | TRBD1 | few | TRBV6-5 | CASRQGTAGYGYTF | TGTGCCAGCAGACAGGGGACGGCCGGCTATGGCTACACCTTC
TRBJ2-4 | . | . | TRBV7-9 | CASSRGNIQYF | TGTGCCAGCAGCCGTGGAAACATTCAGTACTTC
TRBJ1-1 | . | . | TRBV6-5 | CASSYTSGGATEAFF | TGTGCCAGCAGTTACACAAGCGGTGGGGCCACTGAAGCTTTCTTT
TRBJ2-1 | . | . | TRBV5-4 | CASSTGPSLTLF | TGTGCCAGCAGCACCGGGCCCTCCCTTACCCTCTTC
TRBJ2-7 | . | few | TRBV29-1 | CSVNRDFGFGEQYF | TGCAGCGTAAACCGTGATTTCGGGTTCGGGGAGCAGTACTTC
TRBJ1-3 | TRBD1 | . | TRBV15 | CATSRGTGGGTGNTIYF | TGTGCCACCAGCAGAGGGACAGGGGGGGGTACTGGAAACACCATATATTTT
TRBJ2-1 | TRBD1 | . | TRBV4-1 | CASSQGQGAVSEQFF | TGCGCCAGCAGCCAAGGACAGGGGGCGGTGAGTGAGCAGTTCTTC
TRBJ2-1 | . | . | TRBV4-3 | CASSQDPARYNEQFF | TGCGCCAGCAGCCAAGATCCGGCCAGATACAATGAGCAGTTCTTC